The source of this T cell receptor (beta chain) is a study of technical replicates of blood from a handful of donors. Data came from immunoSEQ multiplex PCR; TCRdb stores just in-frame clones and leaves some out. The table shows roughly 60,000 clones, with around 93% occurring only once. The source is a human donor in good health. Some clones in this sample may be carry-over from other donors' samples. Material: PBMCs.

CDR3 amino acids: CASSLSPGNTIYF. CDR3 sequence (DNA): TGTGCCAGCAGCTTATCCCCAGGAAACACCATATATTTT. The rearrangement links TRBV5-6 to TRBJ1-3; D unclear. Trimming removed 2 bases from V and 4 bases from J, with 7 bases in between. The length of the CDR3 is 13 residues. CDR1 is SGHDT, CDR2 YYEEEE, per germline.